This record covers a single T cell receptor beta chain. This clonotype was seen a handful of times. The clone's antigen remains unknown. Nothing much larger sits one base from this clone, and base qualities are not available. Library creation used RT-PCR. Sequenced using an Illumina HiSeq 2500. TCRdb reworked the public reads: Q25 trimming with fastp, MiXCR clone assembly, productive beta chains retained. Rows are combined by CDR3 protein, so each entry shows the most common genes and DNA. In all, the sample holds hundreds of thousands of distinct CDR3 sequences, and under 9% of those were seen once. Approximately 12% of the sample is held by the ten biggest clonotypes. This specimen comes from a study of response to subunit inactivated influenza vaccine (dated by TCRdb to between 2017 and 2018). For the wider study: Deep quantitative profiling of the T cell receptor repertoire was used in the study to follow responses to a trivalent subunit inactivated influenza vaccine.

Paper-wide results and their limitations: The authors suggested that each seasonal influenza vaccination may recruit only a limited number of new T cells.

This TCR was sampled from a man between 50 and 70 years old who received an inactivated influenza vaccine. Donor details come from another sample of the same person, matched by shared clones. The sequencing here drew on PBMCs from blood, taken roughly 24 months after vaccination.

The base sequence is TGTGCCACCAGTGAGCCGGGACTAGCGGTGGATACGCAGTATTTT. Translated, it gives CATSEPGLAVDTQYF. The chain uses TRBV24-1 and TRBJ2-3; TRBD2 agrees with 11 junctional bases. Reading from cysteine to phenylalanine, the CDR3 counts 15 amino acids. Only CDR3 DNA remains: 45 bases, in frame from the first base. Trimmed from V: 4 bases; trimmed from J: 6 bases; junction bases lacking a gene match: 5. From the germline V gene, CDR1 is KGHDR and CDR2 is SFDVKD.